This T cell receptor beta chain comes out of a study of blood T cells in healthy people across ages. The overall study: About one barcoded beta molecule per two T cells came from capture by template switching.

Concerning this clonotype itself: Its antigen remains unknown.

Sample-barcoded 5' priming and a J-beta primer mix drove a second PCR of 7 to 11 cycles. TCRdb passed the 5' RACE reads through MiXCR, listing each CDR3 protein once. The data contain over 600,000 distinct CDR3 sequences, approximately 21% of them singletons. Findings and limits, study-wide: Age showed a roughly linear inverse relationship with TCR beta diversity per million T cells. Across samples, TCR beta diversity tracked strongly with naive T cell percentage.

V was pared by 4 bases and J by 1 base, with 15 bases between. Germline V gives CDR1 SGHRS, CDR2 YFSETQ. The CDR3 is made up of 16 amino acids. Sequenced: blood. This TCR came from a man between 65 and 85 years old in good health. The rearrangement joins TRBV5-1 to TRBJ1-3; D unclear. The CDR3 spells CASSQSPGGSGNTIYF. CDR3 DNA: TGCGCCAGCAGCCAGTCCCCGGGAGGTTCTGGAAACACCATATATTTT.